Listed below are T cell receptor beta chains from one sample, sequenced in a study of cytomegalovirus exposure and HLA in healthy donors. The assay was immunoSEQ multiplex PCR, and TCRdb's table has in-frame clones only and misses some. The table has some 140,000 clones, 80% to 90% seen once. Sequenced input: PBMCs. Receptors were obtained from a man aged 18 to 29 in good health and CMV-seronegative. CDR3s include the opening cysteine and the closing phenylalanine or tryptophan. Fields, in order: V gene, J gene, D gene, CDR3 protein. D genes are given only for firm matches.

>TRBV15|TRBJ1-1|TRBD1
CATSSIDRVKTEAFF
>TRBV19|TRBJ1-2|TRBD1
CASSIGWTGNYGYTF
>TRBV19|TRBJ2-7|NA
CASSNQLPGSYEQYF
>TRBV7-9|TRBJ2-1|NA
CASSLSLYNEQFF
>TRBV5-4|TRBJ1-1|NA
CASSLQGGATEAFF
>TRBV5-6|TRBJ1-6|TRBD1
CASRGTGVSPLHF
>TRBV4-1|TRBJ2-7|NA
CASSQDLAGSGVYEQYF
>TRBV10-2|TRBJ2-2|NA
CASSGPRPLNTGELFF
>TRBV2|TRBJ1-2|TRBD1
CASTIEQGTLGYGYTF
>TRBV15|TRBJ2-7|TRBD2
CATSSTTSTHEQYF
>TRBV6-1|TRBJ1-2|TRBD1
CASGTEAGTYGYTF